These T cell receptor beta chains were read from a single sample in a study of cytomegalovirus exposure and HLA in healthy donors. The assay was immunoSEQ multiplex PCR, and TCRdb's table has in-frame clones only and misses some. The sample consists of approximately 150,000 clones, around two thirds of them appearing once. Sequencing was done on a sample of PBMCs. Receptors were obtained from a man in his thirties or forties in good health and CMV-seropositive. CDR3s leave out the opening cysteine and the closing phenylalanine or tryptophan. Each record gives: J gene, CDR3 length, V gene, CDR3 protein.

TRBJ2-7,11,TRBV5-4,ASSLRGGNEQY
TRBJ2-1,14,TRBV27,ASSSDSSGGGNEQF
TRBJ2-3,11,TRBV5-1,ASSLGATDTQY
TRBJ2-7,11,TRBV7-2,ASSSDSGYEQY
TRBJ1-2,11,TRBV7-8,ASSPDRDAGYT
TRBJ2-1,13,TRBV18,ASSAPDNPYNEQF
TRBJ2-7,14,TRBV7-6,ASSYDDSSVAYEQY
TRBJ2-7,12,TRBV7-9,ASRISGRSYEQY
TRBJ2-1,14,TRBV6-5,ASSYPGGSSYNEQF
TRBJ1-5,14,TRBV27,ASRSTGAPVGQPQH
TRBJ2-7,11,TRBV5-1,ASSLREEYEQY
TRBJ2-1,14,TRBV4-1,ASSQLGPPLAGEQF
TRBJ2-7,16,TRBV11-3,ASSLDRGGLAGSYEQY
TRBJ2-5,11,TRBV27,ASSSPVQETQY
TRBJ1-4,12,TRBV28,ASSAGGADEKLF
TRBJ1-2,11,TRBV18,ASSPGVREGYT
TRBJ1-5,11,TRBV10-3,AISDYSNQPQH
TRBJ2-1,13,TRBV19,ASSTDGGVNNEQF
TRBJ1-2,13,TRBV7-9,ASSFTRDSYYGYT
TRBJ1-2,13,TRBV27,ASSWDRGLSYGYT
TRBJ1-1,15,TRBV28,ASNGAEERTLMTEAF
TRBJ2-2,12,TRBV10-3,AINVAANTGELF
TRBJ2-2,11,TRBV11-2,ASSLGAAQELF
TRBJ2-3,15,TRBV5-6,ASSFRGSSGLADTQY
TRBJ1-1,11,TRBV7-3,ASSFPGNTEAF
TRBJ1-3,11,TRBV29-1,SVERGTGNTIY
TRBJ2-3,12,TRBV5-6,ASSEGGMTDTQY
TRBJ1-2,12,TRBV11-2,ASSFALLGGGYT
TRBJ2-7,12,TRBV2,ASGAGGRSDEQY
TRBJ1-1,13,TRBV5-6,ASSRLDRDDPEAF
TRBJ2-2,13,TRBV6-1,ASSEKGGNTGELF
TRBJ2-3,13,TRBV6-1,ASSAGTGGSDTQY
TRBJ1-2,13,TRBV4-1,ASSSRTGRLYGYT
TRBJ2-5,14,TRBV6-1,ASSDLPGQGAETQY
TRBJ1-2,17,TRBV7-9,ASSLERIIGTGVNYGYT
TRBJ1-1,14,TRBV9,ASSSPGGAKNTEAF
TRBJ1-4,12,TRBV18,ASSPGTGNEKLF
TRBJ1-2,13,TRBV5-1,ASSAGTGASWGYT